The rows below give T cell receptor beta chains drawn from one sample of a study of T cell responses to AZD1222 COVID-19 vaccine. The method was immunoSEQ multiplex PCR; TCRdb's version includes in-frame clones alone and lacks a portion of them. The sample lists some 250,000 clones; almost 95% were seen once. The sequencing used peripheral blood, collected 28 days after the second AZD1222 dose. Receptors originate from an adult who received the AZD1222 COVID-19 vaccine. Each CDR3 is given with its conserved first and last residue. Fields, in order: J gene, clone size, D gene, V gene, CDR3 protein, CDR3 DNA. The D gene is left open where the match is weak. Not every row has a clone size; where given, it reads once, few, many or a size class.

j_gene: TRBJ2-3; abundance: .; d_gene: .; v_gene: TRBV28; CDR3aa: CASSLNTRDWPSTDTQYF; CDR3nt: TGTGCCAGCAGTTTGAACACCCGGGACTGGCCTAGCACAGATACGCAGTATTTT
j_gene: TRBJ2-7; abundance: .; d_gene: .; v_gene: TRBV7-2; CDR3aa: CASSLGRTLLAEQYF; CDR3nt: TGTGCCAGCAGCTTGGGACGGACACTCCTAGCGGAGCAGTACTTC
j_gene: TRBJ1-2; abundance: .; d_gene: .; v_gene: TRBV2; CDR3aa: CASSRQPEGGYTF; CDR3nt: TGTGCCAGCAGTCGACAGCCTGAGGGTGGCTACACCTTC
j_gene: TRBJ1-4; abundance: once; d_gene: .; v_gene: TRBV5-1; CDR3aa: CASSLQGVEEKLFF; CDR3nt: TGCGCCAGCAGCTTACAGGGTGTGGAGGAAAAACTGTTTTTT
j_gene: TRBJ2-7; abundance: .; d_gene: .; v_gene: TRBV11-2; CDR3aa: CASTSQGFFHEQYF; CDR3nt: TGTGCCAGCACCTCCCAGGGTTTCTTCCACGAGCAGTACTTC
j_gene: TRBJ1-3; abundance: .; d_gene: .; v_gene: TRBV30; CDR3aa: CAWSVGPGSGNTIYF; CDR3nt: TGTGCCTGGAGTGTGGGGCCCGGCTCTGGAAACACCATATATTTT
j_gene: TRBJ2-7; abundance: .; d_gene: TRBD1; v_gene: TRBV5-1; CDR3aa: CASSTGTVYHEQYF; CDR3nt: TGCGCCAGCTCCACCGGGACAGTTTACCACGAGCAGTACTTC
j_gene: TRBJ1-6; abundance: .; d_gene: .; v_gene: TRBV7-8; CDR3aa: CASSSLVAYSPLHF; CDR3nt: TGTGCCAGCAGCTCTCTGGTCGCGTATTCACCCCTCCACTTT
j_gene: TRBJ2-7; abundance: .; d_gene: .; v_gene: TRBV28; CDR3aa: CASSHVGGGIYEQYF; CDR3nt: TGTGCCAGCAGCCACGTAGGGGGGGGTATCTACGAGCAGTACTTC
j_gene: TRBJ1-5; abundance: .; d_gene: .; v_gene: TRBV28; CDR3aa: CASSLGYQPQHF; CDR3nt: TGTGCCAGCAGTTTGGGGTATCAGCCCCAGCATTTT
j_gene: TRBJ2-2; abundance: .; d_gene: .; v_gene: TRBV24-1; CDR3aa: CATSALTGNTGELFF; CDR3nt: TGTGCCACCAGTGCCCTGACAGGGAACACCGGGGAGCTGTTTTTT
j_gene: TRBJ2-3; abundance: .; d_gene: .; v_gene: TRBV19; CDR3aa: CASSSREPIDTQYF; CDR3nt: TGTGCCAGTAGTTCTCGGGAGCCTATAGATACGCAGTATTTT
j_gene: TRBJ2-2; abundance: .; d_gene: .; v_gene: TRBV13; CDR3aa: CASSPRLRGAVF; CDR3nt: TGTGCCAGCAGCCCCCGACTGAGGGGAGCTGTTTTT
j_gene: TRBJ1-6; abundance: .; d_gene: .; v_gene: TRBV9; CDR3aa: CASSGGQLANSPLHF; CDR3nt: TGTGCCAGCAGCGGCGGACAGCTAGCCAATTCACCCCTCCACTTT
j_gene: TRBJ1-2; abundance: .; d_gene: TRBD1; v_gene: TRBV9; CDR3aa: CASSPRPGTGVREGYTF; CDR3nt: TGTGCCAGCAGCCCTCGCCCCGGGACAGGGGTGCGGGAGGGCTACACCTTC
j_gene: TRBJ1-3; abundance: .; d_gene: .; v_gene: TRBV28; CDR3aa: CASRSHGNTIYF; CDR3nt: TGTGCCAGCAGGTCGCATGGAAACACCATATATTTT
j_gene: TRBJ2-7; abundance: .; d_gene: .; v_gene: TRBV13; CDR3aa: CASSRQGGTYEQYF; CDR3nt: TGTGCCAGCAGCCGACAGGGAGGAACCTACGAGCAGTACTTC
j_gene: TRBJ2-7; abundance: .; d_gene: .; v_gene: TRBV4-1; CDR3aa: CASSPTGTYEQYF; CDR3nt: TGCGCCAGCAGCCCGACCGGCACCTACGAGCAGTACTTC
j_gene: TRBJ2-3; abundance: .; d_gene: TRBD1; v_gene: TRBV5-4; CDR3aa: CASRGRGQGTDTQYF; CDR3nt: TGTGCCAGCCGGGGCAGGGGGCAGGGCACAGATACGCAGTATTTT
j_gene: TRBJ1-5; abundance: .; d_gene: .; v_gene: TRBV15; CDR3aa: CATSRDYGQPQHF; CDR3nt: TGTGCCACCAGCAGAGATTACGGTCAGCCCCAGCATTTT
j_gene: TRBJ1-2; abundance: .; d_gene: .; v_gene: TRBV6-6; CDR3aa: CASTLTSYNYGYTF; CDR3nt: TGTGCCAGCACCCTAACGAGCTATAACTATGGCTACACCTTC
j_gene: TRBJ2-5; abundance: .; d_gene: TRBD2; v_gene: TRBV7-9; CDR3aa: CASSLEAGEKTQYF; CDR3nt: TGTGCCAGCAGCTTAGAAGCGGGAGAGAAGACCCAGTACTTC
j_gene: TRBJ2-3; abundance: .; d_gene: .; v_gene: TRBV3-1/TRBV3-2; CDR3aa: CASSQGGANTQYF; CDR3nt: TGTGCCAGCAGCCAAGGGGGGGCAAATACGCAGTATTTT
j_gene: TRBJ2-7; abundance: .; d_gene: .; v_gene: TRBV29-1; CDR3aa: CSVEERRTYEQYF; CDR3nt: TGCAGCGTTGAAGAGCGGAGGACTTACGAGCAGTACTTC
j_gene: TRBJ1-2; abundance: .; d_gene: .; v_gene: TRBV4-3; CDR3aa: CASSQDRGQSIYGYTF; CDR3nt: TGCGCCAGCAGCCAAGATCGCGGACAGTCGATCTATGGCTACACCTTC
j_gene: TRBJ1-6; abundance: .; d_gene: TRBD1; v_gene: TRBV6-5; CDR3aa: CASSYLDRGSPLHF; CDR3nt: TGTGCCAGCAGTTACTTGGACAGGGGTTCACCCCTCCACTTT
j_gene: TRBJ2-7; abundance: .; d_gene: .; v_gene: TRBV2; CDR3aa: CASSDGYSYEQYF; CDR3nt: TGTGCCAGCAGTGACGGCTACTCCTACGAGCAGTACTTC
j_gene: TRBJ1-1; abundance: .; d_gene: .; v_gene: TRBV2; CDR3aa: CASSVRQGLVVTEAFF; CDR3nt: TGTGCCAGCAGTGTAAGGCAGGGACTAGTAGTGACTGAAGCTTTCTTT
j_gene: TRBJ2-1; abundance: .; d_gene: .; v_gene: TRBV30; CDR3aa: CAWQAGSYNEQFF; CDR3nt: TGTGCCTGGCAAGCAGGCTCCTACAATGAGCAGTTCTTC
j_gene: TRBJ2-5; abundance: .; d_gene: .; v_gene: TRBV11-2; CDR3aa: CASSLYQETQYF; CDR3nt: TGTGCCAGCAGCCTGTACCAAGAGACCCAGTACTTC
j_gene: TRBJ1-2; abundance: .; d_gene: .; v_gene: TRBV6-5; CDR3aa: CASSPTGNYGYTF; CDR3nt: TGTGCCAGCAGCCCCACAGGGAACTATGGCTACACCTTC
j_gene: TRBJ1-1; abundance: .; d_gene: .; v_gene: TRBV3-1/TRBV3-2; CDR3aa: CACGTGRNTEAFF; CDR3nt: TGTGCCTGCGGTACGGGACGGAACACTGAAGCTTTCTTT
j_gene: TRBJ1-2; abundance: .; d_gene: TRBD1; v_gene: TRBV28; CDR3aa: CASAGGYGGYTF; CDR3nt: TGTGCCAGCGCAGGGGGCTATGGTGGCTACACCTTC
j_gene: TRBJ2-7; abundance: .; d_gene: .; v_gene: TRBV21-1; CDR3aa: CAGKTGAYEQYF; CDR3nt: TGTGCCGGAAAGACAGGGGCCTACGAGCAGTACTTC
j_gene: TRBJ2-1; abundance: .; d_gene: TRBD2; v_gene: TRBV7-8; CDR3aa: CASSLVGGTYNEQFF; CDR3nt: TGTGCCAGCAGCTTAGTGGGAGGGACCTACAATGAGCAGTTCTTC
j_gene: TRBJ2-7; abundance: .; d_gene: .; v_gene: TRBV9; CDR3aa: CASSVAGTGYEQYF; CDR3nt: TGTGCCAGCAGCGTTGCAGGGACGGGATACGAGCAGTACTTC
j_gene: TRBJ1-2; abundance: .; d_gene: TRBD1; v_gene: TRBV29-1; CDR3aa: CSVTEGQGGGYTF; CDR3nt: TGCAGCGTGACAGAGGGACAGGGGGGTGGCTACACCTTC
j_gene: TRBJ2-3; abundance: .; d_gene: .; v_gene: TRBV10-3; CDR3aa: CAISEVGGNTDTQYF; CDR3nt: TGTGCCATCAGTGAGGTTGGGGGTAACACAGATACGCAGTATTTT
j_gene: TRBJ2-7; abundance: .; d_gene: .; v_gene: TRBV5-6; CDR3aa: CASSLRAGYEQYF; CDR3nt: TGTGCCAGCAGCTTGCGGGCGGGATACGAGCAGTACTTC
j_gene: TRBJ2-1; abundance: .; d_gene: .; v_gene: TRBV28; CDR3aa: CASSPPRAEQFF; CDR3nt: TGTGCCAGCAGTCCCCCTCGGGCAGAGCAGTTCTTC
j_gene: TRBJ1-1; abundance: .; d_gene: .; v_gene: TRBV7-8; CDR3aa: CASSLMNTEAFF; CDR3nt: TGTGCCAGCAGCCTAATGAACACTGAAGCTTTCTTT
j_gene: TRBJ2-5; abundance: once; d_gene: .; v_gene: TRBV28; CDR3aa: CASSFGSLQETQYF; CDR3nt: TGTGCCAGCAGTTTCGGCAGCCTCCAAGAGACCCAGTACTTC
j_gene: TRBJ2-1; abundance: .; d_gene: TRBD2; v_gene: TRBV18; CDR3aa: CASGLAGSNEQFF; CDR3nt: TGTGCGAGCGGACTAGCGGGCTCCAATGAGCAGTTCTTC
j_gene: TRBJ1-4; abundance: .; d_gene: TRBD1; v_gene: TRBV7-9; CDR3aa: CASSQTGSGEKLFF; CDR3nt: TGTGCCAGCAGCCAGACAGGGTCCGGGGAAAAACTGTTTTTT
j_gene: TRBJ2-7; abundance: .; d_gene: TRBD2; v_gene: TRBV19; CDR3aa: CASSPRGLAANEQYF; CDR3nt: TGTGCCAGTAGTCCACGGGGACTAGCGGCAAACGAGCAGTACTTC
j_gene: TRBJ2-1; abundance: .; d_gene: .; v_gene: TRBV4-2; CDR3aa: CASSQRGAGSYNEQFF; CDR3nt: TGTGCCAGCAGCCAACGCGGGGCCGGATCCTACAATGAGCAGTTCTTC